Below, 19 T cell receptor beta chains from the same sample are listed, as sequenced in a study of blood T cell repertoires in COVID-19 (dated by TCRdb to 2020 to 2021). The library was obtained by the immunoSEQ multiplex PCR assay. Not all clones reach the TCRdb copy of this immuneACCESS table, which keeps in-frame sequences only. Checked studies attribute under half of the gap to unresolved V genes and leave the rest unexplained. The sample table contains 250,000 to 350,000 clones; only one count was recorded for roughly 90% of them. Under 15% of the sample rests with the top ten. Input material: peripheral blood. The receptors derive from an older woman with acute or convalescent COVID-19.

The rearrangement joins TRBV25-1 to TRBJ1-1, with TRBD1 matching over 7 bases. There are 14 residues in the CDR3. Germline V gives CDR1 MGHDK, CDR2 SYGVNS. The ends lost 4 bases at V and 1 base at J; junction bases unmatched: 3. The chain's CDR3 is CASSVGTANTEAFF. The CDR3 region has the DNA TGTGCCAGCAGTGTCGGGACAGCGAACACTGAAGCTTTCTTT.

This chain connects TRBV11-1 to TRBJ1-2; D is undetermined. This CDR3 is 14 amino acids long. The germline V gene encodes CDR1 SGHAT and CDR2 FQDESV (reference sequence). The V and J ends lost 4 bases and 6 bases respectively, with 15 bases between them. CDR3 nucleotides: TGTGCCAGCAGCTCTAACGACGGGAGTCATGGCTACACCTTC. Amino acid sequence: CASSSNDGSHGYTF.

V gene TRBV5-1 combines with J gene TRBJ2-3; D unclear. The CDR3 is made up of 13 amino acids. V was pared by 4 bases and J by 3 bases, with 9 bases between. Germline CDR1 and CDR2: SGHRS and YFSETQ. The CDR3 sequence is CASSASQTDTQYF. CDR3 DNA: TGCGCCAGCAGCGCCTCTCAGACAGATACGCAGTATTTT.

CDR3 sequence: CASSLPPLDRFLRGNTEAFF. The CDR3 bases are TGTGCCAGCAGCTTACCCCCCTTGGACAGGTTCCTCCGAGGGAACACTGAAGCTTTCTTT. The rearrangement uses TRBV13 and TRBJ1-1, with 7 bases identical to TRBD1. Trimming removed 2 bases from V and 1 base from J; junction bases left unmatched: 19. In germline, CDR1 is PRHDT, CDR2 FYEKMQ (reference sequence). The CDR3 consists of 20 residues.

The chain couples TRBV6-5 to TRBJ1-2; D possibly corresponds to TRBD1 (6 bases). V lost 6 bases and J 4 bases, leaving 12 bases between the germline ends. This CDR3 is built from 13 residues. Germline CDR1 MNHEY, CDR2 SVGAGI. CDR3 nucleotides: TGTGCCAGCAGGAAGGACAGTCCCTATGGCTACACCTTC. As protein: CASRKDSPYGYTF.

This clone was detected once. The CDR3: CAISVQLAGGSYEQYF. DNA of the CDR3: TGTGCCATCAGCGTCCAACTAGCGGGAGGTTCCTACGAGCAGTACTTC. The rearrangement links TRBV10-3 to TRBJ2-7; 12 nucleotides agree with TRBD2. The germline V gene encodes CDR1 ENHRY and CDR2 SYGVKD. This CDR3 spans 16 amino acids. Trimming at V came to 6 bases and at J to 1 base, leaving 7 bases not matched to a gene.

V and J are TRBV28 and TRBJ1-6; unclear D gene. V was pared by 2 bases and J by 9 bases, with 11 bases between. The CDR3 consists of 14 residues. The germline V gene has CDR1 MDHEN and CDR2 SYDVKM. CDR3 bases: TGTGCCAGCAGTTTAAAAGTGGGGAGTTCACCCCTCCACTTT. Its protein product is CASSLKVGSSPLHF.

This clone was seen a handful of times. CDR3 nucleotides: TGTGCCATCAGTGATCGGGGGAGAAATTCACCCCTCCACTTT. Translated, it gives CAISDRGRNSPLHF. This rearrangement joins TRBV10-3 to TRBJ1-6; D perhaps matches TRBD1 (5 bases). CDR3 size: 14 residues. Trimming stripped 3 bases from V and 7 bases from J, with 10 bases between. CDR1 and CDR2 (germline): ENHRY, SYGVKD.

This clone was observed once. The chain joins TRBV9 to TRBJ1-2; D may be TRBD1 (6 bases). This CDR3 has 14 amino acids. The germline V gene has CDR1 SGDLS and CDR2 YYNGEE. V was clipped by 0 bases and J by 3 bases, with 9 bases between them. This chain's CDR3 is CASSVDPGDYGYTF. The CDR3 nucleotides read TGTGCCAGCAGCGTAGATCCAGGGGACTATGGCTACACCTTC. The whole variable domain, filled in from reference TRBV9 and TRBJ1-2, reads DSGVTQTPKHLITATGQRVTLRCSPRSGDLSVYWYQQSLDQGLQFLIQYYNGEERAKGNILERFSAQQFPDLHSELNLSSLELGDSALYFCASSVDPGDYGYTFGSGTRLTVV.

This rearrangement joins TRBV29-1 to TRBJ1-6; unclear D gene. Germline values: CDR1 SQVTM, CDR2 ANQGSEA. The CDR3 sequence is 13 residues long. V lost 4 bases and J 10 bases, leaving 14 bases between the germline ends. Written as DNA, the CDR3 is TGCAGCGTTGTTACCGCAGTCGGGTCACCCCTCCACTTT. The encoded protein is CSVVTAVGSPLHF.

V and J are TRBV29-1 and TRBJ2-7; 7 bases align to TRBD1. Germline values: CDR1 SQVTM, CDR2 ANQGSEA. The V and J ends lost 1 base and 6 bases, in that order; junction bases with no gene match: 6. The CDR3 loop spans 13 amino acids. Here the CDR3 DNA reads TGCAGCGTTGAAGTCGCCCAGGGGGTCGAGCAGTACTTC. It encodes CSVEVAQGVEQYF.

The J gene is TRBJ2-3, the V gene TRBV7-7, with D perhaps TRBD2 (5 bases). CDR1 is SSHAT and CDR2 is FNYEAQ in the germline V gene (reference sequence). The CDR3 contains 13 residues. V gave up 5 bases and J gave up 6 bases, with 12 bases separating them. CDR3: CASSPGNVDTQYF. CDR3 DNA: TGTGCCAGCAGCCCCGGGAACGTTGATACGCAGTATTTT.

The genes are TRBV27 and TRBJ2-5; 8 positions match TRBD2. The CDR3 sequence is 15 residues long. V was clipped by 3 bases and J by 4 bases; unmatched bases: 7. Per germline, CDR1 MNHEY and CDR2 SMNVEV (reference sequence). The CDR3 DNA reads as TGTGCCAGCAGTTTTTTTAGCGGGAAGTCAGAGACCCAGTACTTC. Residues: CASSFFSGKSETQYF.

This clone was observed a few times. The chain has TRBV7-2 and TRBJ2-1; 11 bases fit TRBD2. V lost 6 bases and J lost 0; bases outside the gene matches: 4. CDR3 length equals 16 residues. Germline values: CDR1 SGHTA, CDR2 FQGNSA. CDR3 protein: CASSFSGGVSYNEQFF. The DNA for the CDR3 is TGTGCCAGCAGTTTTAGCGGGGGGGTCTCCTACAATGAGCAGTTCTTC.

This clone has a count of ten or more. CDR3 bases: TGTGCCAGCAGCCAAGATTTAATTAGGGCGGGAGGGCCTGGAGAGCAGTTCTTC. Protein sequence: CASSQDLIRAGGPGEQFF. The V and J genes are TRBV4-2 and TRBJ2-1, with 9 bases matching TRBD2. Germline V gives CDR1 LGHNA, CDR2 YNFKEQ. Trimming at V came to 0 bases and at J to 10 bases, leaving 16 bases not matched to a gene. The CDR3 has 18 amino acids.

This clone was seen just once. The CDR3 region has the DNA TGTGCCAGCAGCCCTACAGGGGCGCGCCAAGAGACCCAGTACTTC. Translating it yields CASSPTGARQETQYF. V and J are TRBV7-3 and TRBJ2-5; 7 bases align to TRBD1. Germline V gene lookup returns CDR1 SGHTA and CDR2 FQGTGA. V shed 5 bases and J 1 base; nucleotides not matched to a gene: 7. The CDR3 covers 15 residues.

This chain links TRBV4-1 with TRBJ1-4, with a possible D match to TRBD1 (5 bases). Germline V gene sequence: CDR1 MGHRA, CDR2 YSYEKL. This CDR3 has 19 amino acids. V was pared by 0 bases and J by 5 bases, with 22 bases between. The CDR3 sequence is CASSQDVAGRSSRNEKLFF. CDR3 sequence (DNA): TGCGCCAGCAGCCAAGATGTAGCAGGGAGGTCATCCCGAAATGAAAAACTGTTTTTT.

The gene calls are TRBV7-2 and TRBJ2-1; D remains ambiguous. The CDR3 runs to 13 residues. Trimming shortened V by 5 bases and J by 8 bases, and 13 bases separated the two germline ends. Germline CDR1 is SGHTA and CDR2 is FQGNSA. CDR3 nucleotide sequence: TGTGCCAGCAGCCTTGGAACTAAGGATGAGCAGTTCTTC. It yields the protein CASSLGTKDEQFF.

The chain uses TRBV7-3 and TRBJ2-7; 7 bases map to TRBD1. The length of the CDR3 is 15 residues. Germline CDR1 SGHTA, CDR2 FQGTGA. J gave up 2 bases and V 2 bases, and 6 bases lay outside the gene matches. CDR3 region: CASSLEAGGTYEQYF. CDR3 nucleotide sequence: TGTGCCAGCAGCTTAGAGGCAGGGGGAACCTACGAGCAGTACTTC.